The sequence of this T cell receptor beta chain was determined in a study of prognosis after radiotherapy for stage I lung cancer. Study at large: In this cohort, every patient with non-small cell lung cancer was regarded as medically inoperable. Study-wide results and caveats: Tumor specificity of expanded TCR clones went undetermined. Gene usage of TRBV and TRBJ reportedly differed between patients with and without metastases. Counts of unique TCR clones fell following stereotactic body radiation therapy, median approximately 10,000 versus 7,000.

V was pared by 7 bases and J by 7 bases, with 6 bases of the junction left unmatched. CDR1 is MNHNS and CDR2 is SASEGT in the germline V gene. This CDR3 is built from 12 residues. Genomic DNA served as the source from which two-round multiplex PCR generated TCR beta CDR3 amplicons. Primers (each specific to one TRBV or TRBJ gene) were used in first-round PCR. A single record per CDR3 protein comes from TCRdb applying MiXCR to the multiplex PCR reads. The repertoire has some 15,000 distinct CDR3 sequences, roughly 29% of them found once; the top ten carry 13%. This clonotype has at least ten counts. Its antigen is unknown.

The sample was PBMCs, taken before or after stereotactic body radiation therapy (not recorded which). The genes are TRBV6-1 and TRBJ1-1; 7 nucleotides align to TRBD1. The receptor was derived from a donor at least 50 years old with non-small cell lung cancer. The CDR3 DNA reads TGTGCCAGCAACGCGCAGGGGGGTGAAGCTTTCTTT. Translating gives CASNAQGGEAFF.